These 19 T cell receptor beta chains originate from one sample sequenced in a study of tumor and adjacent non-tumor tissue in lung cancer (dated by TCRdb to the late 2010s). Libraries came from multiplex PCR. Sequencing relied on an Illumina HiSeq 2500. TCRbeta libraries were constructed through three rounds of nested PCR with primers (Table S4) according to protocols adapted from ARM-PCR. In-frame beta chains were kept once TCRdb had trimmed the public reads at Q25 with fastp and called clones with MiXCR. Records with the same CDR3 protein are collapsed into one entry carrying the most frequent genes and DNA. This sample holds approximately 80,000 distinct CDR3 sequences; about 82% were observed only once. The ten largest account for 50% to 65% of the sample. RNA was isolated from bulk unsorted tissue, and RNA quality was assessed with a NanoDrop ND-1000 and an Agilent 2100. For the normal lung samples, distant non-tumor tissue was collected more than 3 cm away from the tumor edge.

The sample consisted of distant non-tumor lung tissue. The source of these receptors is a man in his fifties or sixties with non-small cell lung cancer.

Note on this clonotype: The junction shows a germline mismatch at one end, possibly a read error. This chain joins TRBV11-2 and TRBJ1-2; 10 bases align to TRBD1. Germline V CDR1 and CDR2: SGHAT, FQNNGV. The length of the CDR3 is 15 residues. CDR3 protein: CACGRPGQGIYGYTF. In DNA, the CDR3 is TGTGCCTGCGGCCGACCGGGACAGGGGATCTATGGTTACACCTTC.

Points on this clonotype: The junction and the germline gene differ at one end; a read error may be behind it. The chain has TRBV29-1 and TRBJ2-5; 10 positions agree with TRBD2. This CDR3 is built from 16 residues. Germline V gene data show CDR1 as SQVTM and CDR2 as ANQGSEA. CDR3 sequence (DNA): TGCAGCGTTGAAGCGACTAGCGGGCTCATCCAAAAGACCCAGTACTTC. It codes for CSVEATSGLIQKTQYF.

The J gene is TRBJ1-1, the V gene TRBV11-2; 11 bases match TRBD1. From germline, CDR1 is SGHAT and CDR2 FQNNGV. V shed 1 base and J 11 bases; nucleotides not matched to a gene: 9. This CDR3 is built from 15 residues. This CDR3 reads CASSLAGQGAITAFF. The DNA of the CDR3 is TGTGCCAGCAGCTTAGCCGGACAGGGGGCGATTACGGCTTTCTTT.

The chain joins TRBV5-1 to TRBJ1-5, with 9 bases matching TRBD1. V was pared by 4 bases and J by 2 bases, with 4 bases of the junction left unmatched. CDR1 is SGHRS and CDR2 is YFSETQ in the germline V gene. The CDR3 spans 15 residues. DNA of the CDR3: TGCGCCAGCAGCACCACAGGGGGCGGCAATCAGCCCCAGCATTTT. The encoded protein is CASSTTGGGNQPQHF. The full variable domain, completed using reference TRBV5-1 and TRBJ1-5, is KAGVTQTPRYLIKTRGQQVTLSCSPISGHRSVSWYQQTPGQGLQFLFEYFSETQRNKGNFPGRFSGRQFSNSRSEMNVSTLELGDSALYLCASSTTGGGNQPQHFGDGTRLSIL.

As regards this clonotype: One end of the junction does not line up with germline, which may come from a read error. This chain uses TRBV6-4 with TRBJ2-1, with TRBD2 identical over 9 bases. Germline loops: CDR1 MRHNA, CDR2 SNTAGT. This CDR3 has 15 amino acids. This chain's CDR3 is CANSDSTSGVDEQFF. Written as DNA, the CDR3 is TGTGCCAACAGTGACTCGACTAGCGGAGTGGATGAGCAGTTCTTC.

This clonotype has a count of ten or more. The chain combines TRBV4-3 with TRBJ2-3, with 12 bases fitting TRBD2. V lost 4 bases, J lost 0 bases, and 14 bases stayed unmatched. Germline loops: CDR1 LGHNA, CDR2 YSLEER. The CDR3 runs 20 residues. This CDR3 reads CASSPVPRLAGGPSTDTQYF. In nucleotides, the CDR3 is TGCGCCAGCAGCCCCGTCCCCCGGCTAGCGGGAGGGCCGAGCACAGATACGCAGTATTTT.

About this clonotype: At one of its ends the junction is not consistent with the germline gene, which may arise from a read error. The chain has TRBV6-5 and TRBJ2-3, with D unclear. The CDR3 runs to 12 residues. The V gene's germline CDR1 is MNHEY and CDR2 SVGAGI. DNA for the CDR3: TGTACCAGCTGCGCAGGCACAGATACGCAGTACTTT. It translates to CTSCAGTDTQYF.

Worth noting for this clonotype: The junction does not match germline at one end; this may be a read error. The chain's CDR3 is CASSLVDWKTEELFF. The CDR3, as DNA: TGTGCCAGTAGCTTAGTGGACTGGAAGACCGAGGAGCTGTTTTTT. This chain connects TRBV11-2 to TRBJ2-2; D is perhaps TRBD2 (5 bases). The germline gives CDR1 SGHAT, CDR2 FQNNGV. The CDR3 length is 15 residues. Full variable domain (outside the CDR3, taken from reference TRBV11-2 and TRBJ2-2): EAGVAQSPRYKIIEKRQSVAFWCNPISGHATLYWYQQILGQGPKLLIQFQNNGVVDDSQLPKDRFSAERLKGVDSTLKIQPAKLEDSAVYLCASSLVDWKTEELFFGEGSRLTVL.

As concerns this clonotype: The conserved phenylalanine or tryptophan normally closing the CDR3 is absent here, so this likely arose from a read error. This chain uses TRBV6-5 with TRBJ2-5, with a weak D call TRBD2 (6 bases). The CDR3 is made up of 14 amino acids. Germline CDR1 is MNHEY and CDR2 is SVGAGI. V shed 5 bases and J shed 4 bases, with 14 bases lying between them. The CDR3: CASSGWDLGETQYS. In DNA, the CDR3 is TGTGCCAGCAGTGGATGGGACTTGGGAGAGACCCAGTACTCC.

In regard to this clonotype: One end of the junction varies from germline; a read error may be responsible. The rearrangement links TRBV11-2 to TRBJ2-5; weak D call: TRBD2 (7 bases). This CDR3 region has 16 residues. Germline V gene sequence: CDR1 SGHAT, CDR2 FQNNGV. CDR3 region: CASSSTMGGPKEAQYF. CDR3 DNA sequence: TGCGCAAGCAGCTCCACAATGGGGGGGCCAAAGGAGGCCCAGTACTTC.

The chain couples TRBV6-1 to TRBJ2-7; no reliable D call. Germline lookup yields CDR1 MNHNS and CDR2 SASEGT. CDR3 length: 14 amino acids. Trimming took 2 bases from V and 4 from J, leaving 12 bases between them. The CDR3 spells CASSELNVTYEQYF. CDR3 DNA: TGTGCCAGCAGTGAACTGAACGTGACATACGAGCAGTACTTC.

This chain connects TRBV13 to TRBJ2-2; D is unclear. Germline V gene sequence: CDR1 PRHDT, CDR2 FYEKMQ (reference sequence). Trimming removed 9 bases at V and 6 bases at J, with 11 bases between. This CDR3 spans 12 amino acids. Here the CDR3 DNA reads TGTGCCAGTAGCCACCCGGCCGGGGAGCTGTTTTTT. As protein: CASSHPAGELFF.

This clonotype was observed many times. The chain carries TRBV12-3 or TRBV12-4 and TRBJ1-2; maybe TRBD1 (5 bases). CDR3 size: 14 residues. V gave up 8 bases and J gave up 4 bases, with 17 bases separating them. CDR3 in amino acids: CASCRGSVGYGYTF. CDR3 nucleotide sequence: TGTGCCAGCTGTCGGGGGTCCGTGGGCTATGGCTACACCTTC.

Note on this clonotype: At one end the junction does not follow the germline gene, possibly because of a read error. This sequence joins TRBV20-1 and TRBJ1-3; D might be TRBD1 (5 bases). The CDR3 extends over 14 amino acids. Germline-derived CDR1 and CDR2 are DFQATT and SNEGSKA (reference sequence). CDR3 loop: CSANALGGDIIIYF. Written as DNA, the CDR3 is TGTAGTGCCAACGCACTGGGAGGGGATATCATCATATATTTT.

V usage is TRBV11-2 and J usage is TRBJ2-1; 9 bases map to TRBD1. This CDR3 contains 15 residues. The trim removed 5 bases at V and 12 bases at J, leaving 14 bases unmatched. Germline V lookup: CDR1 SGHAT, CDR2 FQNNGV. As DNA, the CDR3 is TGTGCCAGCAGCCAAGACGGACAGGGGTACAATTGGCAGTTCTTC. It translates to CASSQDGQGYNWQFF.

Worth noting for this clonotype: As the CDR3 is not closed by the conserved phenylalanine or tryptophan, this likely results from a read error. The chain is built from TRBV11-2 and TRBJ2-5; TRBD1 matches at 8 bases. CDR3 size: 13 residues. Germline CDR1 SGHAT, CDR2 FQNNGV. DNA for the CDR3: TGTGCCAACAGCTCTACAGGGGGAGAGACTCAGTACTTA. It is translated as CANSSTGGETQYL.

This clonotype was found once. This chain links TRBV20-1 with TRBJ2-1, with D unresolved. The length of the CDR3 is 12 residues. Germline values: CDR1 DFQATT, CDR2 SNEGSKA (reference sequence). The V end lost 5 bases, the J end lost 9 bases, and 14 bases lay between the germline ends. CDR3: CSARARHAEQFF. CDR3 in DNA: TGCAGTGCTCGCGCTAGACATGCTGAGCAGTTCTTC.

This sequence joins TRBV11-1 and TRBJ2-5; D is uncertain. This CDR3 comprises 13 residues. Germline CDR1 reads SGHAT; CDR2 reads FQDESV (reference sequence). This CDR3 reads CASSFTWEETQYF. CDR3 in DNA: TGTGCTAGTAGCTTTACCTGGGAAGAGACCCAGTACTTC. Complete variable domain (other parts from reference TRBV11-1 and TRBJ2-5): EAEVAQSPRYKITEKSQAVAFWCDPISGHATLYWYRQILGQGPELLVQFQDESVVDDSQLPKDRFSAERLKGVDSTLKIQPAELGDSAMYLCASSFTWEETQYFGPGTRLLVL.

A note on this clonotype: A much larger clonotype is one base distant, so this may be a read error. It is likely a read error, because the conserved phenylalanine at the end of the CDR3 is missing. The rearrangement joins TRBV11-2 to TRBJ2-7; the D is unclear. The CDR3 covers 14 residues. The V end was cut by 0 bases, the J end by 0 bases, with 6 bases between. Germline V gene lookup returns CDR1 SGHAT and CDR2 FQNNGV. This CDR3 is CASSLDPISYEQYL. The CDR3 nucleotides read TGTGCCAGCAGCTTAGATCCGATCTCCTACGAGCAGTACTTA.